In this sample, the clone carrying this TCR beta chain turned up once. Original processing notes: Nucleated cell counts were estimated from reference gene primer amplification. The protocol was immunoSEQ multiplex PCR, while the TCRdb copy is restricted to in-frame clones and leaves out a portion. That table gives V, J and clone size, and the DNA gave D and trimming. The sample lists 200,000 to 250,000 clones, around 86% occurring once. Germline V gene sequence: CDR1 SGHRS, CDR2 YFSETQ. CDR3 length: 16 residues. The ends were cut back, 1 base at V and 0 bases at J, with 13 bases in the middle. This sample was taken from a study of blood T cell repertoires in COVID-19. In the study overall: PBMCs, B-cell-depleted T cells, or T cells were the source of the cDNA or gDNA that made up the material.

Seattle patients were enrolled during active infection and followed longitudinally. Sequenced material: peripheral blood. The receptor was derived from a woman older than 75 with COVID-19, enrolled during active disease. V is TRBV5-1 and J is TRBJ1-1, with D perhaps matching TRBD1 (5 bases). The CDR3 is CASSLMGGGLNTEAFF. As DNA, the CDR3 is TGCGCCAGCAGCTTGATGGGGGGAGGGTTGAACACTGAAGCTTTCTTT.